The clone carrying this T cell receptor (beta chain) was seen at least ten times. The data were obtained in a study of T-cell reconstitution after alpha-beta-depleted transplantation in children. Germline V CDR1 and CDR2: ENHRY, SYGVKD. This CDR3 is built from 16 residues. Trimming cost V 5 bases and J 0 bases; bases outside gene matches: 9. For TCRbeta, the library was prepared with unique molecular identifiers. MiXCR, run by TCRdb on the PCR reads, gives a single entry per CDR3 protein. The profile shows around 250,000 distinct CDR3 sequences, 6.5% to 9% of them singletons. The sequencing here drew on PBMCs, mostly from graft donor cells, taken 180 days after TCRalphabeta/CD19-depleted stem cell transplant. This sequence originates from a male patient aged 10 to 17 who had a stem cell transplant for acute lymphoblastic leukemia, so the T cells may come from the graft donor. V gene TRBV10-3 combines with J gene TRBJ1-1; 7 bases agree with TRBD1. CDR3 DNA: TGTGCCATCAGTAAGAAGGAGACAGGGATGAACACTGAAGCTTTCTTT. Its protein product is CAISKKETGMNTEAFF.